A selection of T cell receptor beta chains follows, all from one sample in a study of blood T cell repertoires in COVID-19. Here immunoSEQ multiplex PCR was the method, and the copy in TCRdb shows in-frame clones only, minus some. The sample lists around 100,000 clones; about 88% were seen once. Sequenced: peripheral blood. The receptors were gathered from a man between 35 and 55 years old with acute or convalescent COVID-19. The CDR3 runs from the conserved cysteine through the conserved F or W. D genes are given only for firm matches. Not every row has a clone size; where given, it reads once, few, many or a size class.

j_call clone_size d_call v_call cdr3_aa cdr3_nt
TRBJ2-7 - - TRBV5-5 CASSLGLAATYEQYF TGTGCCAGCAGCTTGGGGTTAGCGGCAACCTACGAGCAGTACTTC
TRBJ2-7 - TRBD2 TRBV7-2 CASSAPGLAGGGYEQYF TGTGCCAGCAGCGCTCCGGGACTAGCGGGAGGGGGCTACGAGCAGTACTTC
TRBJ2-7 - - TRBV19 CASSQRSDRSYEQYF TGTGCCAGTAGCCAGCGATCAGATCGCTCCTACGAGCAGTACTTC
TRBJ1-1 - - TRBV7-2 CASSLVFNTEAFF TGTGCCAGCAGCTTAGTCTTCAACACTGAAGCTTTCTTT
TRBJ2-2 - - TRBV7-8 CASSLQGRGTGELFF TGTGCCAGCAGCTTACAGGGAAGAGGCACCGGGGAGCTGTTTTTT
TRBJ1-6 - TRBD1 TRBV6-2/TRBV6-3 CASSYSGQGGSPLHF TGTGCCAGCAGTTACTCGGGACAGGGAGGATCACCCCTCCACTTT
TRBJ2-7 few TRBD2 TRBV27 CASTPYWAEPGLAGKEFEQYF TGTGCCAGCACTCCTTACTGGGCAGAGCCGGGACTAGCGGGAAAGGAGTTCGAGCAGTACTTC
TRBJ2-3 - TRBD2 TRBV19 CASSIRGLAGGTDTQYF TGTGCCAGTAGTATTCGGGGACTAGCGGGGGGCACAGATACGCAGTATTTT
TRBJ2-7 - TRBD1 TRBV5-6 CASSDTPFVDRTYEQYF TGTGCCAGCAGCGATACCCCTTTTGTGGACAGGACCTACGAGCAGTACTTC
TRBJ1-1 - - TRBV27 CASSLFGPWEGTTEAFF TGTGCCAGCAGTTTATTCGGCCCCTGGGAGGGCACCACTGAAGCTTTCTTT
TRBJ2-5 few - TRBV15 CATKGDWPQETQYF TGTGCCACCAAAGGGGACTGGCCCCAAGAGACCCAGTACTTC
TRBJ2-1 - TRBD2 TRBV2 CASSARLAGGPSEQFF TGTGCCAGCAGCGCCCGACTAGCGGGAGGGCCTAGTGAGCAGTTCTTC
TRBJ1-4 - TRBD1 TRBV27 CASSPTGDNEKLFF TGTGCCAGCAGTCCGACAGGGGATAATGAAAAACTGTTTTTT
TRBJ2-1 once TRBD2 TRBV19 CASSRTSGASYNEQFF TGTGCCAGTAGTAGGACTAGCGGAGCTTCCTACAATGAGCAGTTCTTC
TRBJ2-7 once - TRBV7-9 CASSSWPWQAYEQYF TGTGCCAGCAGCTCCTGGCCGTGGCAGGCCTACGAGCAGTACTTC
TRBJ1-5 few TRBD1 TRBV27 CASSLDRVSQPQHF TGTGCCAGCAGCCTGGACAGGGTATCCCAGCCCCAGCATTTT
TRBJ1-6 - - TRBV28 CASSRKGGNNSPLHF TGTGCCAGCAGTAGGAAAGGGGGTAATAATTCACCCCTCCACTTT
TRBJ1-5 - - TRBV2 CASRETNGQPQHF TGTGCCAGCAGGGAGACGAATGGTCAGCCCCAGCATTTT
TRBJ2-5 - TRBD1 TRBV18 CASSPDRKETQYF TGTGCCAGCTCACCGGACAGGAAGGAGACCCAGTACTTC
TRBJ2-7 - TRBD1 TRBV6-5 CAGAIRDRVYEQYF TGTGCCGGGGCGATCCGGGACAGGGTCTACGAGCAGTACTTC
TRBJ2-7 - TRBD1 TRBV14 CASSRQGAYEQYF TGTGCCAGCAGCCGGCAGGGGGCTTACGAGCAGTACTTC
TRBJ1-2 - TRBD1 TRBV7-2 CASSLQQTGQNYGYTF TGTGCCAGCAGTCTCCAACAAACGGGACAGAACTATGGCTACACCTTC
TRBJ2-7 once TRBD1 TRBV6-1 CASSEGVGGGYEQYF TGTGCCAGCAGTGAGGGGGTAGGGGGCGGCTACGAGCAGTACTTC
TRBJ1-1 few - TRBV6-2/TRBV6-3 CASSYSRWEPQRDTEAFF TGTGCCAGCAGTTACTCGAGATGGGAACCACAGCGGGACACTGAAGCTTTCTTT
TRBJ2-3 - - TRBV6-5 CASSQIQADTQYF TGTGCCAGCAGCCAGATTCAAGCAGATACGCAGTATTTT
TRBJ2-7 - TRBD2 TRBV10-1 CASSESVRRGSEQYF TGCGCCAGCAGTGAGTCGGTCAGGCGGGGGAGTGAGCAGTACTTC
TRBJ2-1 - TRBD2 TRBV11-2 CASSLDPLLAGGHNEQFF TGTGCCAGCAGCTTAGACCCCCTCCTAGCGGGGGGACACAATGAGCAGTTCTTC
TRBJ2-2 - - TRBV28 CASEDSPTGELFF TGTGCCAGCGAGGACAGCCCGACCGGGGAGCTGTTTTTT
TRBJ1-3 few - TRBV6-2/TRBV6-3 CASSFDRSSGNTIYF TGTGCCAGCAGTTTCGACAGGAGCTCTGGAAACACCATATATTTT
TRBJ2-5 once TRBD2 TRBV6-2/TRBV6-3 CASSYSPLQRGAYQETQYF TGTGCCAGCAGTTACTCCCCCCTCCAGCGGGGGGCGTACCAAGAGACCCAGTACTTC
TRBJ2-1 - - TRBV27 CASRKGKGASSYNEQFF TGTGCCAGCAGGAAGGGAAAAGGGGCCAGCTCCTACAATGAGCAGTTCTTC
TRBJ1-5 - - TRBV5-8 CASSSTGIRQPQHF TGTGCCAGCAGCTCAACAGGGATTCGGCAGCCCCAGCATTTT
TRBJ2-2 - TRBD1 TRBV2 CASTTGTGGTGELFF TGTGCCAGCACTACCGGGACAGGGGGAACCGGGGAGCTGTTTTTT
TRBJ2-2 - - TRBV6-4 CASRRGFPNTGELFF TGTGCCAGCCGGAGGGGATTCCCGAACACCGGGGAGCTGTTTTTT
TRBJ2-5 - - TRBV4-3 CASSQNRGETQYF TGCGCCAGCAGCCAAAACCGGGGAGAGACCCAGTACTTC
TRBJ2-1 - - TRBV7-3 CASSLEATYLYNEQFF TGTGCCAGCAGCTTAGAGGCGACTTACCTATACAATGAGCAGTTCTTC
TRBJ1-2 - - TRBV29-1 CSVGTDIYGYTF TGCAGCGTTGGGACAGACATCTATGGCTACACCTTC
TRBJ2-1 - TRBD2 TRBV10-1 CASSERLAGKNEQFF TGCGCCAGCAGTGAAAGGCTAGCGGGAAAGAATGAGCAGTTCTTC
TRBJ2-1 - TRBD2 TRBV6-5 CASNPGTRLNEQFF TGTGCCAGCAACCCCGGGACTAGGTTGAATGAGCAGTTCTTC
TRBJ2-7 - TRBD2 TRBV6-5 CASRAGTSGSYEQYF TGTGCCAGCAGGGCCGGGACTAGCGGATCCTACGAGCAGTACTTC
TRBJ1-1 - - TRBV12-3/TRBV12-4 CASRRGDFEAFF TGTGCCAGCAGACGAGGCGACTTTGAAGCTTTCTTT
TRBJ2-7 - - TRBV7-2 CASSLEGGPSREQYF TGTGCCAGCAGCTTAGAGGGGGGGCCCTCGCGGGAGCAGTACTTC
TRBJ2-7 - - TRBV7-7 CASSPGLGNSYEQYF TGTGCTAGCAGCCCGGGGTTGGGGAACTCCTACGAGCAGTACTTC
TRBJ1-6 - - TRBV15 CATGRGVNSPLHF TGTGCCACGGGGCGGGGGGTGAATTCACCCCTCCACTTT
TRBJ1-4 - - TRBV21-1 CASRDRGCLWAEKLFF TGTGCCAGCAGGGACAGGGGGTGCCTTTGGGCAGAAAAACTGTTTTTT
TRBJ1-6 - - TRBV19 CASSLGGDNSPLHF TGTGCCAGTAGCCTCGGGGGAGATAATTCACCCCTCCACTTT
TRBJ2-5 - TRBD2 TRBV29-1 CSVEGLAGGPLGETQYF TGCAGCGTTGAAGGGTTAGCGGGGGGGCCTTTAGGAGAGACCCAGTACTTC
TRBJ2-2 - TRBD2 TRBV5-1 CASGGSAGLNTGELFF TGCGCCAGCGGAGGTTCAGCGGGACTGAACACCGGGGAGCTGTTTTTT
TRBJ2-6 - TRBD2 TRBV10-2 CASSGLAGGDSGANVLTF TGCGCCAGCAGTGGACTAGCGGGAGGGGACTCTGGGGCCAACGTCCTGACTTTC
TRBJ1-6 - - TRBV5-5 CASSLLEGSPLHF TGTGCCAGCAGCCTCCTAGAGGGATCACCCCTCCACTTT
TRBJ1-2 - TRBD1 TRBV4-2 CASSQGTGQGYGYTF TGTGCCAGCAGCCAAGGGACGGGACAGGGGTATGGCTACACCTTC
TRBJ2-3 - - TRBV4-1 CASSQATSRTDTQYF TGCGCCAGCAGCCAAGCGACTAGTCGCACAGATACGCAGTATTTT
TRBJ2-7 - TRBD2 TRBV6-5 CASKRTSGRGEQYF TGTGCCAGCAAGAGAACTAGCGGGAGGGGCGAGCAGTACTTC
TRBJ1-4 - TRBD1 TRBV18 CASSPPRQGGEKLFF TGTGCCAGCTCACCACCCAGACAGGGTGGTGAAAAACTGTTTTTT
TRBJ2-7 - - TRBV4-2 CASSPFQGPAYEQYF TGTGCCAGCAGCCCCTTTCAGGGGCCTGCCTACGAGCAGTACTTC
TRBJ2-7 - TRBD2 TRBV28 CASRLGGGTGEQYF TGTGCCAGCAGGCTAGGCGGGGGGACGGGCGAGCAGTACTTC
TRBJ1-1 once - TRBV29-1 CSGVRDWNTEAFF TGCAGCGGCGTCAGGGATTGGAACACTGAAGCTTTCTTT